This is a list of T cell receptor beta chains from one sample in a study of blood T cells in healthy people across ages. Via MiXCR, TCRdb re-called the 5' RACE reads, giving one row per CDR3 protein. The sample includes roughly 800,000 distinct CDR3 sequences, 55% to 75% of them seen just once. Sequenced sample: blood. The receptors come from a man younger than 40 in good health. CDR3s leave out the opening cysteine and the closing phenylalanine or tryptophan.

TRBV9 ASNDRGDSPLH
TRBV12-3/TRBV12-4 ASSRGVTGAGGETQY
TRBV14 ASSQVGAGVLT
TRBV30 AWSTVNSPLH
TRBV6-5 ASSRGANQPQH
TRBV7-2 ASSTTGDAQY
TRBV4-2 ASSSKGTSGSPDTQY
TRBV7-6 VSSSGQGGNEQY
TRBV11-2 ASSVSRETQY
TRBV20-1 SARGQLDREPPNTQY
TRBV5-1 ATSGGASSTDTQY
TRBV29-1 SVEFPTVGGTDTQY
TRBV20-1 SAWTGEAGADEQF
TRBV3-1 ASSQASNEKLF
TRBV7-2 ASRYTGGTYEQY
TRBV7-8 ASSLGSPNLGRSFTYEQY
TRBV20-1 SARPGLAGSEQY
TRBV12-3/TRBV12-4 ACGPEQGAAEQY
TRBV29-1 SVGQGAGEGYT
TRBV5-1 ASSAAATGATNTEAF
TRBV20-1 SAISLAEPSYTDTQY
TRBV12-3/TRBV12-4 ASRKDENVFYGYT
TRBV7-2 ASGGQGETQY
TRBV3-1 ASKIGGTNYGYT
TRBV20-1 SASSELLYEQY
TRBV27 ASSSRRRNEKLF
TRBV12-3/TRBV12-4 ASSFRDYNEQF
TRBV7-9 ASSLARADNEQF
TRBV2 ASSVSGGKPQH
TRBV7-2 ASSLRDSSSYEQY
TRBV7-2 ASSLNAGGPEQF
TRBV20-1 SASTLPDEKLF
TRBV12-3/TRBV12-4 ASLESMNTEAF
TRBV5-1 ASAGDDQETQY
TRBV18 ASSPGQGTAEQY
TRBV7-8 ASSSTGTAYNEQF
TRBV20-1 SATRQAFSYNEQF
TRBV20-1 SARSDGERYGYT
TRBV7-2 ASSLGRRGADGYT
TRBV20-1 SPEGNEQF
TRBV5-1 ASSLSPPPASGGFNEQF
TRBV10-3 AIMGQGYIRY
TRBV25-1 VSSPLSLYGYT
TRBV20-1 SATTGMLSNQPQH
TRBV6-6 ASSYGGGSQPQH
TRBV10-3 AISEDPGQAYGYT
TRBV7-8 ASSHNPQGNEQF
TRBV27 ASSLSSPRTGAGELF